This T cell receptor (beta chain) was documented in a study of glioma-infiltrating T cells. TCR alpha and beta CDR3 regions were amplified from RNA using iRepertoire nested multiplex PCR. Input was roughly 100-450 ng of tissue mRNA or PBMC total RNA. TCRdb redid the calling of the multiplex PCR reads with MiXCR, one entry per CDR3 protein. The sample includes approximately 100,000 distinct CDR3 sequences, 25% of them seen just once. Study-level findings and limits: Tissue-blood divergence was below expectation in non-neoplastic patients, above in gliomas. Only very few CDR3 sequences appeared in both tissue and blood.

Regarding this clonotype: Its antigen remains unidentified.

Deletions cut 6 bases from V and 3 bases from J, with 17 bases between. The germline V gene has CDR1 MNHEY and CDR2 SVGAGI. CDR3 size: 15 residues. The chain carries TRBV6-5 and TRBJ2-5; D might be TRBD1 (6 bases). The specimen was glioma tissue, nonneoplastic brain tissue, or PBMCs (not recorded which). This receptor was obtained from a human donor with low-grade glioma or glioblastoma, undergoing nonglioma brain surgery, or in good health (not recorded which). DNA for the CDR3: TGTGCCAGCAGCCATCCTTGGGGGCCAAAAGAGACCCAGTACTTC. It encodes CASSHPWGPKETQYF.